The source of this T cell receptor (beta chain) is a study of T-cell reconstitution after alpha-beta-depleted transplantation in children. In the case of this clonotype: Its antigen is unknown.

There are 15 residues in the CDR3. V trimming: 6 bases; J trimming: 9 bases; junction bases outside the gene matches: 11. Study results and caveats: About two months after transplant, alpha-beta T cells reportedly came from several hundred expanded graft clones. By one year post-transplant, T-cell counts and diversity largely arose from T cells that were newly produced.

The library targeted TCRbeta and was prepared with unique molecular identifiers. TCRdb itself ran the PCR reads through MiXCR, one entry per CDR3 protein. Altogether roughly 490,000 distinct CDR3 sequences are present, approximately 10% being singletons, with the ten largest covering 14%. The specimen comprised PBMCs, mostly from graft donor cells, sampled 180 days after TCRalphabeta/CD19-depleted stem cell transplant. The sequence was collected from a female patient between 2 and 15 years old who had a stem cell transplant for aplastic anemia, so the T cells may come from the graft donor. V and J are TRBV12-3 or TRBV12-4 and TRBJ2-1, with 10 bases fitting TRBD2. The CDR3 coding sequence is TGTGCCAGCAGAGACCGCAGCGGGAGGGCCGGTGAGCAGTTCTTC. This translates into CASRDRSGRAGEQFF.